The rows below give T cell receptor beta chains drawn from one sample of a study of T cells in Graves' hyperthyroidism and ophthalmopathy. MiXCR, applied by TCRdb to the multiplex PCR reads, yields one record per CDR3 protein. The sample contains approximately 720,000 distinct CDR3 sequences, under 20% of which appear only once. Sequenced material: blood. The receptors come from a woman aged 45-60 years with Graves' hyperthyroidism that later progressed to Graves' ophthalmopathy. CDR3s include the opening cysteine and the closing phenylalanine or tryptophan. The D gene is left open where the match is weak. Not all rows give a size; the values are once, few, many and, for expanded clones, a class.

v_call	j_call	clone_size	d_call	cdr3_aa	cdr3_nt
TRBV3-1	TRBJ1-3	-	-	CASSQQPAGVGNTIYF	TGTGCCAGCAGCCAACAACCCGCAGGGGTTGGAAACACCATATATTTT
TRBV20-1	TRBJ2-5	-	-	CSAPRRGQETQYF	TGCAGTGCCCCCCGTCGTGGCCAAGAGACCCAGTACTTC
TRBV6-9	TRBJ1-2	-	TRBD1	CASSSPGTGNYGYTF	TGTGCCAGCAGTTCCCCCGGGACAGGGAACTATGGCTACACCTTC
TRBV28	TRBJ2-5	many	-	CASSPPARETQYF	TGTGCCAGCAGTCCCCCAGCGAGAGAGACCCAGTACTTC
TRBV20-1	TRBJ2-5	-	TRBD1	CSATGQKNQETQYF	TGCAGTGCTACGGGACAGAAAAACCAAGAGACCCAGTACTTC
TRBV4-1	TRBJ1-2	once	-	CASSQDGNAYYGYTF	TGCGCCAGCAGCCAAGATGGCAATGCTTACTATGGCTACACCTTC
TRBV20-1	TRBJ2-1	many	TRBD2	CSASRLAGNEQFF	TGCAGTGCTAGTAGGCTAGCGGGGAATGAGCAGTTCTTC
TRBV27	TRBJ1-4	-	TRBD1	CASSLSRTGVREKLFF	TGTGCCAGCAGTTTATCCCGGACAGGGGTGCGTGAAAAACTGTTTTTT
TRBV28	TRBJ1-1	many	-	CASSLPGVTEAFF	TGTGCCAGCAGTTTACCAGGGGTTACTGAAGCTTTCTTT
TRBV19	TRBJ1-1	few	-	CASSLSQGRGTEAFF	TGTGCCAGCAGTCTGTCCCAGGGGCGAGGGACTGAAGCTTTCTTT
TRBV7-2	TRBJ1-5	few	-	CASSLRGSMARGQPQHF	TGTGCCAGCAGCCTAAGGGGGAGCATGGCCCGGGGTCAGCCCCAGCATTTT
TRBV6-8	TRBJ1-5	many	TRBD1	CASSTTGVGNQPQHF	TGTGCCAGCAGCACAACAGGGGTGGGCAATCAGCCCCAGCATTTT
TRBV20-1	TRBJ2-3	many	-	CSARDPTSPDTQYF	TGCAGTGCTAGAGATCCTACCAGCCCAGATACGCAGTATTTT
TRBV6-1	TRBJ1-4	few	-	CASSISQGLGEKLFF	TGTGCCAGCAGTATATCTCAGGGTCTGGGTGAAAAACTGTTTTTT
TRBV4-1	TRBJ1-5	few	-	CASSQEVADNQPQHF	TGCGCCAGCAGCCAAGAGGTTGCCGACAATCAGCCCCAGCATTTT
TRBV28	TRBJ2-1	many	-	CASSLYGRDKQFF	TGTGCCAGCAGTTTATACGGGAGAGACAAGCAGTTCTTC
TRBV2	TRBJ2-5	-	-	CASSNSKGLASTAQETQYF	TGTGCCAGCAGTAACTCGAAGGGGCTCGCCTCGACGGCGCAAGAGACCCAGTACTTC
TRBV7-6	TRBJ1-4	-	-	CASSLSKDEKLFF	TGTGCCAGCAGCTTAAGTAAAGATGAAAAACTGTTTTTT
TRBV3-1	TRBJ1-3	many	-	CASSQAPGAGNTIYF	TGTGCCAGCAGCCAAGCTCCCGGGGCTGGAAACACCATATATTTT
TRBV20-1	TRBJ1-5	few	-	CSAQGQLGDNQPQHF	TGCAGTGCCCAGGGACAACTGGGGGACAATCAGCCCCAGCATTTT
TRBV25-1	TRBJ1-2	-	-	CASSDHPEPSPNYGYTF	TGTGCCAGCAGTGATCACCCGGAGCCTTCTCCTAACTATGGCTACACCTTC
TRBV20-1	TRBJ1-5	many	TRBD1	CSARRQGESNQPQHF	TGCAGTGCTAGAAGACAGGGGGAGAGCAATCAGCCCCAGCATTTT
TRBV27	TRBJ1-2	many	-	CASSLLVGVPDGYTF	TGTGCCAGCAGTTTATTGGTGGGGGTACCGGACGGCTACACCTTC
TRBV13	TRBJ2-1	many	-	CASSLGASNEQFF	TGTGCCAGCAGCTTAGGCGCAAGCAATGAGCAGTTCTTC
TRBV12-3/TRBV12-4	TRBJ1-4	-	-	CASSFGGVSEKLFF	TGTGCCAGCAGTTTCGGGGGAGTCTCCGAAAAACTGTTTTTT
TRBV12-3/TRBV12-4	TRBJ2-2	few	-	CASSFTGAGGELFF	TGTGCCAGCAGTTTCACGGGGGCTGGCGGGGAGCTGTTTTTT
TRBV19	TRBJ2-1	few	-	CASSKGRWPYNEQFF	TGTGCCAGTAGTAAGGGTAGGTGGCCCTACAATGAGCAGTTCTTC
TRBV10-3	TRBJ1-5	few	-	CAISESRTEGNQPQHF	TGTGCCATCAGTGAGTCTCGGACAGAGGGGAATCAGCCCCAGCATTTT
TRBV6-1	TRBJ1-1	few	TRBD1	CASRMGQTLTEAFF	TGTGCCAGCAGGATGGGACAGACCCTCACTGAAGCTTTCTTT
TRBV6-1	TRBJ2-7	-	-	CASRKTANSYEQYF	TGTGCCAGCAGGAAGACAGCGAACTCCTACGAGCAGTACTTC
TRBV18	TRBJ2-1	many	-	CASSPETWSSYNEQFF	TGTGCCAGCTCACCAGAGACATGGAGCTCCTACAATGAGCAGTTCTTC
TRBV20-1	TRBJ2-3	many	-	CSARPPTDTQYF	TGCAGTGCTAGACCTCCCACAGATACGCAGTATTTT
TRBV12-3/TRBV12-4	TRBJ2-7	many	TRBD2	CASSLRGNREQYF	TGTGCCAGCAGTTTGCGGGGGAATCGCGAGCAGTACTTC
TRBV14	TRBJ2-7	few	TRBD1	CASSRQSGGYEQYF	TGTGCCAGCAGTCGACAATCAGGGGGCTACGAGCAGTACTTC
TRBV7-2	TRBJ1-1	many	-	CASSSDTMNTEAFF	TGTGCCAGCAGCTCGGACACCATGAACACTGAAGCTTTCTTT
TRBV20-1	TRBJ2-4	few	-	CSARDGGLGKNIQYF	TGCAGTGCTAGAGACGGGGGGCTTGGCAAAAACATTCAGTACTTC
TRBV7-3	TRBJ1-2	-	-	CASSPGPIPNYGYTF	TGTGCCAGCAGCCCCGGACCGATCCCCAACTATGGCTACACCTTC
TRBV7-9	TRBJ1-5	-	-	CASSLGGTSNQPQHF	TGTGCCAGCAGCTTAGGGGGAACGAGCAATCAGCCCCAGCATTTT
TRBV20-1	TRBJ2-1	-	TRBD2	CSAPPSSGGPNEQFF	TGCAGTGCTCCCCCGTCTAGCGGGGGCCCGAATGAGCAGTTCTTC
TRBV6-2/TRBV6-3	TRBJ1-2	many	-	CASSYSSRSPQPWNGYTF	TGTGCCAGCAGTTACTCGAGTCGGTCCCCTCAACCCTGGAATGGCTACACCTTC
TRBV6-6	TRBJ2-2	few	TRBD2	CASSYPSETSGGYTGELFF	TGTGCCAGCAGTTACCCGTCTGAGACTAGCGGGGGTTACACCGGGGAGCTGTTTTTT
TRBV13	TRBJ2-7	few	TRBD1	CASSFPRDRRLGEQYF	TGTGCCAGCAGCTTCCCCCGGGACAGGAGACTAGGCGAGCAGTACTTC
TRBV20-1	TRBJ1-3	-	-	CSARARQSGNTIYF	TGCAGTGCAAGAGCCCGACAGTCTGGAAACACCATATATTTT
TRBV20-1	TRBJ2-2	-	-	CSAEPGTGELFF	TGCAGTGCAGAGCCGGGGACCGGGGAGCTGTTTTTT